This T cell receptor beta chain came from a study of Ad26.COV2.S vaccination and SARS-CoV-2 variants (dated by TCRdb to the early 2020s). Notes on the research overall: Donors in the vaccine arm were drawn from COV1001, a multicentre, randomized, double-blind, placebo-controlled phase I-IIa trial testing Ad26.COV2.S in healthy adults. Ad26.COV2.S was administered intramuscularly at 5 x 10^10 or 1 x 10^11 viral particles, either as a single shot or as two shots given 56 days apart. TCRbeta repertoire sequencing served as the tool for gauging how specific and how broad the SARS-CoV-2-reactive T cell receptors were following Ad26.COV2.S vaccination. A total of approximately 32 samples were included in the TCR-sequenced set, comprising 19 Ad26.COV2.S vaccine recipients, 5 placebo recipients and 8 SARS-CoV-2 convalescent individuals. Trial participants were randomized into five groups of five: low-dose or high-dose Ad26.COV2.S given once or twice, or placebo on both occasions. Investigators did not know the trial group allocation while performing experiments and assessing outcomes.

Findings and caveats that apply to the study as a whole: Higher spike-specific TCR breadth was observed in Ad26.COV2.S recipients than in placebo recipients (P = 0.0014). According to the authors, total T cell responses may have been underestimated by the TCR breadth and depth analyses. The study was not powered to compare responses between vaccine doses or regimens. Vaccine and placebo recipients had comparable non-spike TCR breadth, which fits with the vaccine containing only spike. After vaccination, substantial breadth of spike-specific CD8+ and CD4+ T cell responses was reported.

The treatment or condition label corresponds to: roughly 18 received Ad26.COV2.S at low or high dose, single or two shots; five or six received placebo; per-sample allocation not given. Repertoires of vaccine and placebo recipients were sequenced from samples taken on day 63 after the first injection. Cohort 1b enrolled some 25 adults aged 18-55 years at a single site in Boston, USA, between 29 July and 7 August 2020. Ad26.COV2.S was a replication-incompetent adenovirus type 26 vector expressing a prefusion-stabilized SARS-CoV-2 spike protein from the original Wuhan strain. As concerns this clone: Its antigen has not been determined. Per-nucleotide qualities are absent, and no much larger clonotype sits a single base away.

The immunoSEQ Assay was used to sequence TCRbeta CDR3 regions. After extraction, genomic DNA underwent amplification by bias-controlled multiplex PCR, followed by high-throughput sequencing. As for the original processing: To quantify the absolute abundance of every unique TCRbeta CDR3 region, sequences were collapsed and filtered. T cell fraction was estimated by normalizing TCRbeta template counts to usable DNA, which was measured by amplifying reference genes present in all nucleated cells. Repertoire TCRs were annotated as SARS-CoV-2-specific when V gene, CDR3 amino acid sequence and J gene were exactly matched to a known reactive TCR set. MIRA supplied the reference SARS-CoV-2 TCR set, which was filtered for enrichment in COVID-19-positive ImmuneCODE repertoires so that public or cross-reactive TCRs were removed. Using the MIRA antigens, annotated TCRs were further analysed by specific ORF or by position within an ORF. Breadth was defined as the number of annotated unique rearrangements divided by the total number of unique productive rearrangements, and depth was defined as the summed frequency of the annotated unique rearrangements. Two-sided Wilcoxon rank-sum tests were applied when comparing TCR breadth between groups. The source is immuneACCESS, and TCRdb retained only in-frame sequences with V and J called. Part of the clones is not carried over; for the studies checked, unresolved V genes explain less than half of this, and the remainder is unexplained. The DNA gave D and trimming, while V, J and clone size come from that table. For this sample there are about 680,000 clones; about 89% appear just once. The ten biggest clones cover over 1.3% of the sample.

V loses 3 bases of germline sequence and J loses 5 bases, and the interval between the two ends is 10 bases. Inclusive of the bounding cysteine and phenylalanine, the CDR3 is 14 residues long. Only the CDR3 DNA is retained, 42 bases long and in frame from the first base. CDR1 and CDR2 (KGHSH, LQKENI) derive from the germline V gene. The receptor comes from a person between 18 and 60 years old who received the Ad26.COV2.S COVID-19 vaccine or a placebo. The source was peripheral blood, collected in a trial of Ad26.COV2.S vaccine versus placebo. This chain joins TRBV18 to TRBJ2-2, with the D gene uncertain. The DNA sequence reads TGTGCCAGCTCACCTCAGGATACTACCGGGGAGCTGTTTTTT. It translates to CASSPQDTTGELFF.